This TCR beta chain was captured by sequencing in a study of shared clonotypes between healthy human individuals. Study-wide results and limits: Few donors limited the genetic and exposure-history diversity represented. Though the depth was large, rarefaction showed that sorted-subset sequencing was incomplete.

CD8 cells classed as naive were CD45RO-negative and positively selected for CCR7, excluding terminally differentiated effector memory CD45RA+ cells. Only in-frame clones appear in the TCRdb table, and some are missing; sequencing was by immunoSEQ multiplex PCR. The sample yields about 2.2 million clones, about 93% seen once. Germline V gene lookup returns CDR1 MNHEY and CDR2 SMNVEV (reference sequence). Trimming removed 6 bases from V and 4 bases from J; junction bases left unmatched: 11. The length of the CDR3 is 15 residues. For this clone: What it binds is unknown.

The rearrangement joins TRBV27 to TRBJ1-1; the match to TRBD1 covers 7 bases. The source of this sequence is a man aged 18 to 35 in good health. Some clones in this sample may be carry-over from other donors' samples. Sample: naive CD8+ T cells from PBMCs. CDR3 residues: CASSSRQTGSTEAFF. The CDR3 DNA follows: TGTGCCAGCAGCTCCCGACAGACAGGGTCCACTGAAGCTTTCTTT.